The 14 T cell receptor beta chains listed next were all sequenced from one sample in a study of cytomegalovirus exposure and HLA in healthy donors. The PCR contained 60 Vbeta and 13 Jbeta primers. Assay used: immunoSEQ multiplex PCR; TCRdb lists only in-frame clones, some missing. The profile shows about 140,000 clones, roughly 71% of them singletons. The sample was PBMCs. Source of these receptors: a middle-aged woman in good health and CMV-seronegative.

The J gene is TRBJ2-2, the V gene TRBV9, with TRBD1 as a possible D gene (6 bases). This CDR3 region has 19 residues. CDR1 and CDR2 from the germline V gene are SGDLS and YYNGEE. The V and J ends lost 0 bases and 4 bases respectively, with 22 bases between them. The CDR3 DNA follows: TGTGCCAGCAGCGTAGAGAGAGGGGGAGTTGGACTCCGCACCGGGGAGCTGTTTTTT. Protein sequence: CASSVERGGVGLRTGELFF.

The chain employs TRBV5-4 and TRBJ1-1; TRBD1 agrees at 9 bases. Germline loops: CDR1 SGHNT, CDR2 YYREEE (reference sequence). Unmatched junction bases numbered 9, after V lost 0 bases and J lost 0 bases. The length of the CDR3 is 18 residues. The CDR3 DNA follows: TGTGCCAGCAGCTTGGGGACAGGGGCTGACCGGGTGAACACTGAAGCTTTCTTT. The encoded protein is CASSLGTGADRVNTEAFF.

A single count supports this clone. The chain couples TRBV6-1 to TRBJ1-1; D unresolved. Germline CDR1 reads MNHNS; CDR2 reads SASEGT. The V end lost 5 bases, the J end lost 3 bases, and 13 bases lay between the germline ends. This CDR3 spans 14 amino acids. DNA of the CDR3: TGTGCCAGCAGTCAGAGGCAGTGGGACACTGAAGCTTTCTTT. Its protein product is CASSQRQWDTEAFF.

The V gene is TRBV5-1, the J gene TRBJ2-3, with 9 bases that match TRBD1. The V gene end was trimmed by 0 bases and the J gene end by 7 bases; junction bases not matched to a gene: 3. CDR1 and CDR2 from the germline V gene are SGHRS and YFSETQ. CDR3 size: 14 residues. The CDR3 spells CASSLGQGVHTQYF. The CDR3 DNA sequence: TGCGCCAGCAGCTTGGGACAGGGGGTACATACGCAGTATTTT. Supplemented by reference TRBV5-1 and TRBJ2-3, the full variable domain reads KAGVTQTPRYLIKTRGQQVTLSCSPISGHRSVSWYQQTPGQGLQFLFEYFSETQRNKGNFPGRFSGRQFSNSRSEMNVSTLELGDSALYLCASSLGQGVHTQYFGPGTRLTVL.

The chain carries TRBV5-1 and TRBJ1-6; maybe TRBD1 (6 bases). There are 13 residues in the CDR3. V gave up 7 bases and J gave up 7 bases, with 12 bases separating them. Germline CDR1 SGHRS, CDR2 YFSETQ. The CDR3 loop is CASGDRSNSPLHF. The CDR3 coding sequence is TGCGCCAGCGGAGACAGGTCCAATTCACCCCTCCACTTT.

This chain links TRBV7-9 with TRBJ1-1; maybe TRBD1 (6 bases). Germline CDR1 is SEHNR and CDR2 is FQNEAQ (reference sequence). V was shortened by 1 base and J by 1 base, with 16 bases between the two germline ends. The CDR3 is made up of 17 amino acids. The CDR3 here is CASSLVGGRGANTEAFF. CDR3 nucleotide sequence: TGTGCCAGCAGCTTAGTCGGAGGTCGGGGGGCGAACACTGAAGCTTTCTTT.

The chain recombines TRBV5-1 with TRBJ2-7; perhaps TRBD2 as D (5 bases). Between the trimmed V and J ends, which lost 4 bases and 1 base, there was a span of 9 bases. The CDR3 extends over 13 amino acids. Germline CDR1 reads SGHRS; CDR2 reads YFSETQ. CDR3 amino acids: CASSGGDSYEQYF. In nucleotides, the CDR3 is TGCGCCAGCAGCGGAGGTGATTCCTACGAGCAGTACTTC.

This sequence joins TRBV5-6 and TRBJ1-1; a weak D match, TRBD1 (6 bases). This CDR3 has 15 amino acids. Per germline, CDR1 SGHDT and CDR2 YYEEEE. V dropped 2 bases and J dropped 2 bases, with 13 bases sitting between them. The CDR3: CASSLYRAVNTEAFF. The CDR3 nucleotides read TGTGCCAGCAGCTTATACAGGGCGGTTAACACTGAAGCTTTCTTT.

The chain recombines TRBV6-1 with TRBJ1-4; 9 nucleotides line up with TRBD1. This CDR3 has 13 residues. J was trimmed by 5 bases and V by 6 bases; bases with no gene match: 1. Germline V gives CDR1 MNHNS, CDR2 SASEGT. Here the CDR3 reads CASRQGANEKLFF. For the CDR3, the DNA is TGTGCCAGCAGACAGGGGGCGAATGAAAAACTGTTTTTT.

The chain carries TRBV5-1 and TRBJ1-2; the match to TRBD1 covers 9 bases. This CDR3 region has 15 residues. Trimming at V came to 4 bases and at J to 8 bases, leaving 12 bases not matched to a gene. The V gene's germline CDR1 is SGHRS and CDR2 YFSETQ. This CDR3 reads CASSLRDRALEGYTF. The CDR3 DNA reads TGCGCCAGCAGCCTCCGGGACAGGGCTTTAGAAGGCTACACCTTC.

The chain combines TRBV19 with TRBJ2-1; D ambiguous. V dropped 6 bases and J dropped 12 bases, with 15 bases sitting between them. This CDR3 is 12 amino acids long. Germline CDR1 is LNHDA and CDR2 is SQIVND (reference sequence). In nucleotides, the CDR3 is TGTGCCAGTAGGTCACATCCCAGGCTGCAGTTCTTC. It specifies CASRSHPRLQFF.

The genes are TRBV29-1 and TRBJ1-1; possibly TRBD1 for D (6 bases). The V gene's germline CDR1 is SQVTM and CDR2 ANQGSEA. The CDR3 length is 12 residues. Trimming removed 5 bases from V and 7 bases from J, with 14 bases in between. The CDR3 is CSVYLRGSEAFF. The CDR3, as DNA: TGCAGCGTTTACCTGAGGGGGAGTGAAGCTTTCTTT.

As to this clone: A read error is likely, as this CDR3 ends without the conserved phenylalanine or tryptophan. This chain connects TRBV7-9 to TRBJ2-3; tentative D call: TRBD1 (5 bases). V was pared by 5 bases and J by 4 bases, with 13 bases between. The germline CDR1 and CDR2 sequences are SEHNR and FQNEAQ (reference sequence). The CDR3 sequence is 14 residues long. The CDR3 DNA sequence: TGTGCCAGCAGCGTCAACAGGATGTCAGATACGCAGTATCTT. It codes for CASSVNRMSDTQYL.

V and J are TRBV5-1 and TRBJ1-4; D might be TRBD1 (6 bases). Trimming left V 0 bases short and J 8 bases short, with 11 bases between. Germline loops: CDR1 SGHRS, CDR2 YFSETQ. This CDR3 is 14 amino acids long. The chain's CDR3 is CASSLDRVGEKLFF. DNA of the CDR3: TGCGCCAGCAGCTTGGACAGGGTGGGGGAAAAACTGTTTTTT.